Given below is one T cell receptor (beta chain) in context. This specimen comes from a study of T cell changes during pregnancy in multiple sclerosis. Some clones are missing from TCRdb's copy, which holds only in-frame ones; the method was immunoSEQ multiplex PCR. Among tens of thousands of clones listed, over 80% were seen once. Trimming removed 4 bases from V and 8 bases from J, with 13 bases in between. Germline CDR1 is SGHNT and CDR2 is YYREEE (reference sequence). The CDR3 totals 13 residues. This TCR was recovered from a female donor with multiple sclerosis, enrolled in a pregnancy study. The genes are TRBV5-4 and TRBJ2-1; weak D call: TRBD2 (6 bases). The specimen comprised CD4+ T cells from peripheral blood mononuclear cells, sampled after pregnancy. The CDR3 here is CASSPGTRDEQFF. The CDR3 DNA reads as TGTGCCAGCAGCCCCGGGACTCGGGATGAGCAGTTCTTC.